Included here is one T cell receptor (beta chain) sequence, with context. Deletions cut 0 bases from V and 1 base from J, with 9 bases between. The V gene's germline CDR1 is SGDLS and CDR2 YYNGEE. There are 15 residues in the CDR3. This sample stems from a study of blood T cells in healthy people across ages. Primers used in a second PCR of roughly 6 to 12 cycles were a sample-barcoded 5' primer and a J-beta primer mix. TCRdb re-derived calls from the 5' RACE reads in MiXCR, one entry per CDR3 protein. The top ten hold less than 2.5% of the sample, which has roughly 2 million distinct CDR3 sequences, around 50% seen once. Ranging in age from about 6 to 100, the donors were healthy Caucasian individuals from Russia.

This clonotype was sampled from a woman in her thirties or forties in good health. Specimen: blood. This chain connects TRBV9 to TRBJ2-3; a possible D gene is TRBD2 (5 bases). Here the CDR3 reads CASSVEVGGTDTQYF. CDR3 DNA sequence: TGTGCCAGCAGCGTAGAGGTGGGAGGCACAGATACGCAGTATTTT.